The clone carrying this TCR beta chain was recorded a few times. Its antigen remains unknown. TCRdb keeps only in-frame clones here, not all; method: immunoSEQ multiplex PCR. The sample consists of around 2,400 clones, less than 25% of them appearing once. The sample is drawn from a study of T cells in localized non-small cell lung cancer. The CDR3 totals 15 residues. The germline gives CDR1 ENHRY, CDR2 SYGVKD. V trimming: 2 bases; J trimming: 6 bases; junction bases outside the gene matches: 7. Regarding the study as a whole: Only one tumor region went through sequencing, so heterogeneity may still be there. Adjacent lung tissue had a median around 57 of the top 100 clones found in the tumor. Of the tissues analyzed, uninvolved adjacent lung showed maximal T cell clonality, greater than tumor. With higher T cell density in blood came longer overall survival.

Sequencing was performed on lung tumor tissue, taken before any cancer treatment. This chain links TRBV10-3 with TRBJ2-3, with TRBD1 matching over 8 bases. This TCR was recovered from a man between 40 and 70 years old with stage I lung adenocarcinoma. This CDR3 reads CAISEGQGLRDTQYF. CDR3 DNA sequence: TGTGCCATCAGTGAGGGACAGGGCTTACGTGATACGCAGTATTTT.